The 8 T cell receptor beta chains below were found in one sample sequenced in a study of blood T cell repertoires in COVID-19. Assay: immunoSEQ multiplex PCR; the TCRdb copy retains only in-frame clones and omits some. This table holds under 250,000 clones, roughly 80% found once. The sequencing sample was made of peripheral blood. Source of these receptors: a woman in her 70s with acute or convalescent COVID-19.

The V and J genes are TRBV2 and TRBJ2-7; 7 nucleotides agree with TRBD1. The CDR3 is 13 amino acids. CDR1 and CDR2 (germline): SNHLY, FYNNEI. V gave up 5 bases and J gave up 1 base; unmatched junction bases: 2. The CDR3: CASSTGVSYEQYF. In DNA form, the CDR3 reads TGTGCCAGCAGTACAGGGGTTTCCTACGAGCAGTACTTC.

This clone appeared a single time. The gene calls are TRBV11-2 and TRBJ2-3; TRBD1 is a possible D gene (6 bases). The CDR3 length is 14 residues. V lost 4 bases, J lost 8 bases, and 16 bases lay in between. Germline assignment: CDR1 SGHAT and CDR2 FQNNGV. The CDR3 loop is CASSSQGASVTQYF. The CDR3 DNA sequence: TGTGCCAGCAGCTCACAGGGTGCCTCTGTTACGCAGTATTTT.

The chain joins TRBV11-2 to TRBJ2-5; maybe TRBD1 (6 bases). The ends were cut back, 0 bases at V and 3 bases at J, with 17 bases in the middle. CDR1 is SGHAT and CDR2 is FQNNGV in the germline V gene. The CDR3 consists of 17 residues. The CDR3 protein is CASSLDLETGLKETQYF. The CDR3 DNA reads as TGTGCCAGCAGCTTAGATCTCGAAACAGGGTTAAAAGAGACCCAGTACTTC.

V gene TRBV4-3 combines with J gene TRBJ1-6; possibly TRBD1 for D (5 bases). V was clipped by 0 bases and J by 6 bases, with 12 bases between them. The CDR3 covers 16 residues. Germline V CDR1 and CDR2: LGHNA, YSLEER. The CDR3 here is CASSQESRQSNSPLHF. The CDR3 region has the DNA TGCGCCAGCAGCCAAGAGTCCCGACAGTCTAATTCACCCCTCCACTTT.

The chain has TRBV6-2 or TRBV6-3 and TRBJ2-7; the D gene is possibly TRBD1 (6 bases). Germline V gene sequence: CDR1 MNHEY, CDR2 SVGEGT. This CDR3 spans 13 amino acids. The V end lost 2 bases, the J end lost 7 bases, and 12 bases lay between the germline ends. CDR3 sequence (DNA): TGTGCCAGCAGTTACCAGGGGATAGGAGAGCAGTACTTC. It is translated as CASSYQGIGEQYF.

The chain couples TRBV18 to TRBJ1-1; unclear D gene. The V end lost 3 bases, the J end lost 3 bases, and 11 bases lay between the germline ends. The CDR3 length is 14 residues. CDR1 KGHSH and CDR2 LQKENI come from the germline V gene. CDR3 sequence (DNA): TGTGCCAGCTCACCGGTAGTTGAGGACACTGAAGCTTTCTTT. The encoded protein is CASSPVVEDTEAFF.

The chain is built from TRBV2 and TRBJ2-7; TRBD1 matches 7 bases. The trim removed 4 bases at V and 1 base at J, leaving 10 bases unmatched. The germline V gene has CDR1 SNHLY and CDR2 FYNNEI. The CDR3 has 16 amino acids. DNA for the CDR3: TGTGCCAGCAGTGGGCCCACACAGGGGTCGTCCTACGAGCAGTACTTC. It specifies CASSGPTQGSSYEQYF.

The chain uses TRBV6-4 and TRBJ2-1, with 9 bases identical to TRBD2. Unmatched junction bases numbered 6, after V lost 3 bases and J lost 9 bases. Germline CDR1 and CDR2: MRHNA and SNTAGT. The CDR3 contains 14 residues. This chain's CDR3 is CASSEASGVGEQFF. DNA of the CDR3: TGTGCCAGCAGTGAAGCTAGCGGGGTCGGTGAGCAGTTCTTC.